This TCR beta chain was documented in a study of blood T cell repertoires in COVID-19. The overall study: Acute and convalescent COVID-19 specimens originated in the United States, Italy and Spain. PBMCs, B-cell-depleted T cells, or T cells were the source of the cDNA or gDNA that made up the material.

The authors' processing: By means of reference gene primer amplification, nucleated cell counts were estimated. The table came from immunoSEQ multiplex PCR; TCRdb's copy has only in-frame clones and leaves some out. Clone size and V and J calls were adopted from that table, with D and trimming inferred from the DNA. The sample has approximately 350,000 clones, around 86% seen once. This clone was detected a few times. A Seattle source enrolled patients during active infection and followed them longitudinally. The length of the CDR3 is 16 residues. The V segment lost 0 bases and the J segment 5 bases; nucleotides outside the gene matches: 6. CDR1 and CDR2 from the germline V gene are SGHDN and FVKESK.

The chain combines TRBV14 with TRBJ2-1; 8 bases fit TRBD2. This receptor was taken from a woman aged 50 to 60 with COVID-19, enrolled during active disease. What was sequenced was peripheral blood. The CDR3, as DNA: TGTGCCAGCAGCCAAGAGCGCGGGAGGACCCACAATGAGCAGTTCTTC. Protein sequence: CASSQERGRTHNEQFF.